Presented here are 26 T cell receptor beta chains from one specimen sequenced in a study of CXCR3-negative and CXCR3-positive naive CD8 T cells. Overall study findings and caveats: Naive cells positive for CXCR3 carried more hydrophobic TRB CDR3s than CXCR3-negative ones.

Their antigens are not known. UMI-labeled TRB cDNA libraries were prepared by 5' RACE. From its re-call of the 5' RACE reads, TCRdb lists each CDR3 protein once, without DNA. The table lists 130,000 or so distinct CDR3 sequences. Sequences were obtained from naive CXCR3+ CD8+ T cells from blood. As for subset: CD45RO-CCR7+CD27+CD95- naive CD8+ T cells expressing CXCR3 (TNR3+). The source of these receptors is a human donor in good health. Some clones in this sample may be carry-over from other donors' samples.

The chain joins TRBV28 to TRBJ2-1; the D call of TRBD2 rests on TCRdb alone, since no DNA is present to check it. From germline, CDR1 is MDHEN and CDR2 SYDVKM. This CDR3 region has 14 residues. CDR3 residues: CASSSASGSDEQFF.

The V gene is TRBV29-1, the J gene TRBJ2-3; no DNA is available, so the TRBD2 call from TCRdb remains unchecked. The CDR3 has 14 amino acids. The germline CDR1 and CDR2 sequences are SQVTM and ANQGSEA. This chain's CDR3 is CSVDLAGVFNTQYF.

The chain links TRBV2 to TRBJ2-1. CDR3 length: 15 amino acids. In germline, CDR1 is SNHLY, CDR2 FYNNEI. CDR3 region: CASSEWSRSHNEQFF.

The chain couples TRBV12-3 or TRBV12-4 to TRBJ2-3; TCRdb's D call of TRBD2 is untestable without DNA. The CDR3 is made up of 16 amino acids. This CDR3 is CASSFGAGGPVDTQYF.

The V call is TRBV7-7, the J call TRBJ2-7; TCRdb selects TRBD1, and the lack of DNA leaves this call unchecked. CDR1 is SSHAT, CDR2 FNYEAQ, per germline (reference sequence). The CDR3 length is 15 residues. CDR3 loop: CASSPTGTSIHEQYF.

The chain carries TRBV10-2 and TRBJ2-7; TCRdb outputs TRBD1, but without DNA this stays unchecked. This CDR3 is built from 12 residues. Germline assignment: CDR1 WSHSY and CDR2 SAAADI. The CDR3 is CAGPDRTYEQYF.

This CDR3 is CSVSSSSSYEQYF. The chain uses TRBV29-1 and TRBJ2-7. The CDR3 runs to 13 residues. CDR1 and CDR2 (germline): SQVTM, ANQGSEA.

This chain's CDR3 is CATSRDRVSGYEQYF. V usage is TRBV15 and J usage is TRBJ2-7; as DNA is missing, the TRBD1 call by TCRdb cannot be tested. CDR1 LNHNV and CDR2 YYDKDF come from the germline V gene (reference sequence). The CDR3 sequence is 15 residues long.

The chain combines TRBV4-3 with TRBJ2-7. The CDR3 covers 13 residues. Germline CDR1 LGHNA, CDR2 YSLEER. The CDR3 loop reads CASSQDVTYEQYF.

The chain couples TRBV12-3 or TRBV12-4 to TRBJ2-1; TCRdb picks TRBD1, but there is no DNA to check that call. This CDR3 comprises 14 residues. CDR3 residues: CASSPVGGYNEQFF.

The chain couples TRBV28 to TRBJ2-1; lacking DNA, the TRBD1 call made by TCRdb goes unchecked. The CDR3 consists of 14 residues. CDR1 and CDR2 (germline): MDHEN, SYDVKM. The CDR3 is CASSSSSRGNEQFF.

This chain uses TRBV10-3 with TRBJ2-5; TCRdb indicates TRBD2, and absent DNA this call remains unverified. The CDR3 consists of 18 residues. Germline loops: CDR1 ENHRY, CDR2 SYGVKD. Here the CDR3 reads CAISQTGLAGDGRETQYF.

This chain joins TRBV10-3 and TRBJ2-3; TCRdb picks TRBD1, but there is no DNA to check that call. CDR3 length: 15 residues. Germline V CDR1 and CDR2: ENHRY, SYGVKD. The CDR3 reads CAISDIEGTTDTQYF.

This rearrangement joins TRBV7-9 to TRBJ1-2. This CDR3 spans 14 amino acids. CDR1 SEHNR and CDR2 FQNEAQ come from the germline V gene (reference sequence). The CDR3 is CASSFTAETKGYTF.

This rearrangement joins TRBV28 to TRBJ1-2; without DNA, the TCRdb call of TRBD1 cannot be checked. Germline lookup yields CDR1 MDHEN and CDR2 SYDVKM. This CDR3 has 15 residues. The CDR3 here is CASSLYATGGHGYTF.

V and J are TRBV4-1 and TRBJ2-1; TCRdb picks TRBD1, but there is no DNA to check that call. The CDR3 covers 15 residues. Per germline, CDR1 MGHRA and CDR2 YSYEKL. CDR3 residues: CASSQQGLTYNEQFF.

The J gene is TRBJ2-3, the V gene TRBV28; without DNA, the TCRdb call of TRBD1 cannot be checked. The CDR3 length is 16 residues. Germline CDR1 and CDR2: MDHEN and SYDVKM. The CDR3 loop is CASVNDRLASTDTQYF.

This rearrangement joins TRBV29-1 to TRBJ2-2. The CDR3 totals 13 residues. CDR1 is SQVTM, CDR2 ANQGSEA, per germline. The CDR3 loop reads CSVEVDGTGELFF.

The chain carries TRBV5-1 and TRBJ2-7; lacking DNA, the TRBD1 call made by TCRdb goes unchecked. Germline CDR1 SGHRS, CDR2 YFSETQ. This CDR3 comprises 12 residues. CDR3 region: CASSPGAYEQYF.

The chain combines TRBV6-6 with TRBJ2-2; there is no DNA to check the TCRdb D call of TRBD2. There are 15 residues in the CDR3. In germline, CDR1 is MNHNY, CDR2 SVGAGI (reference sequence). The CDR3 region is CASSPLAGRAGELFF.

The chain joins TRBV5-1 to TRBJ2-3; the TCRdb call, TRBD2, lacks DNA for checking. Germline lookup yields CDR1 SGHRS and CDR2 YFSETQ. This CDR3 has 15 amino acids. The CDR3 region is CASSPGLAAGATQYF.

The gene calls are TRBV4-1 and TRBJ2-7. The CDR3 extends over 12 amino acids. Germline V CDR1 and CDR2: MGHRA, YSYEKL. CDR3 amino acids: CASMHPSGEQYF.

This chain joins TRBV6-5 and TRBJ2-1; TCRdb's D call of TRBD2 is untestable without DNA. Looked up from germline, CDR1 is MNHEY and CDR2 is SVGAGI. This CDR3 is built from 20 residues. This chain's CDR3 is CASSKSQVLGVLLAIDEQFF.

The chain links TRBV7-9 to TRBJ1-4. This CDR3 has 15 residues. Germline loops: CDR1 SEHNR, CDR2 FQNEAQ (reference sequence). The CDR3: CASSLYGREDEKLFF.

The genes are TRBV27 and TRBJ2-7. This CDR3 comprises 13 residues. In germline, CDR1 is MNHEY, CDR2 SMNVEV (reference sequence). Here the CDR3 reads CASRLSGVHEQYF.

The chain is built from TRBV6-4 and TRBJ2-2; TCRdb calls TRBD2, which cannot be checked without DNA. This CDR3 comprises 19 residues. Germline CDR1 and CDR2: MRHNA and SNTAGT. CDR3 protein: CASSDSASGRAPSTGELFF.